The clone carrying this T cell receptor (beta chain) has more than one count but fewer than ten. Its antigen is unidentified. Primers used in a second PCR of roughly 6 to 12 cycles were a sample-barcoded 5' primer and a J-beta primer mix. TCRdb used MiXCR to reprocess the 5' RACE reads, holding one entry per CDR3 protein. The table includes around 1,500,000 distinct CDR3 sequences, 40% to 50% detected once. This sample was included in a study of blood T cells in healthy people across ages. Study-level points and caveats: Researchers judged that diversity estimates from one million T cells fell short of true values. PBMCs were not sorted, which prevented a conclusive comparison of naive versus antigen-experienced cells. Donors of long life had a larger count of naive CD4+ cells and greater diversity than aged donors.

Trimming took off 2 bases at V and 2 bases at J, with 6 bases between the two ends. The CDR3 is 13 amino acids. Germline V gives CDR1 ENHRY, CDR2 SYGVKD. The receptor's source is a woman aged 18-35 years in good health. This sequence joins TRBV10-3 and TRBJ1-2; D remains ambiguous. The source material was blood. Here the CDR3 DNA reads TGTGCCATCAGTGAGAACGGAAACTATGGCTACACCTTC. Translated, it gives CAISENGNYGYTF.